This T cell receptor (beta chain) was profiled in a study of blood T cells in healthy people across ages (dated by TCRdb to the mid-2010s). Context from the whole study: In model experiments, template switching captured roughly one uniquely barcoded TCR beta cDNA molecule for every two T cells. To track age-related changes in TCR beta repertoire diversity, the study relied on deep sequencing normalized with unique cDNA molecular identifiers. Donors were grouped into four age groups: young (average approximately 16 years), middle-aged (roughly 40), aged (around 60) and long-lived (around 80). To avoid experimental bias, donors of different ages were randomly spread across the sequencing lanes. For two donors (one aged 18 to 30 and one aged 80 or older), the study analyzed two additional independent replicas of 1 million unique cDNA reads from the same blood draw. General findings and caveats noted by the study authors: Compared with the aged group, more naive CD4+ T cells, fewer expanded clones and increased TCR diversity were shown by the long-lived group, suggesting age selection. Estimates of total diversity based on one million sequenced T cells were considered lower bounds and underestimates. The CMV infection status of donors was not known, potentially confounding age-related changes in expanded clonotypes. Observed TCR beta diversity per million T cells fell roughly linearly with age, and a significant reduction was already apparent by age about 43. Because profiling used bulk unsorted PBMCs, naive and antigen-experienced compartments could not be compared conclusively. Observed TCR beta diversity correlated strongly with the percentage of naive T cells measured by flow cytometry.

From the germline V gene (reference sequence), CDR1 is DFQATT and CDR2 is SNEGSKA. Spanning cysteine to phenylalanine, the CDR3 consists of 12 amino acids. CDR3 DNA only is kept here, 36 bases in frame from base 1. The junction carries 6 bases between V and J, which are trimmed by 1 base and 2 bases respectively. Remarks on this clonotype: No antigen is known for it. Base-call qualities are not available, and no considerably larger clone is one nucleotide away.

Receptors were amplified or captured by 5' RACE. Sequencer: Illumina HiSeq 2500. A second PCR of roughly 6 to 11 cycles was run with a J-beta primer mix and a sample-barcoded 5' primer. A template-switch 5' adaptor carrying 12 random nucleotides introduced a unique molecular identifier onto each TCR beta cDNA molecule. Each sample yielded at least 3 million CDR3-containing paired-end reads. The Mint cDNA synthesis kit, primed by a TRBC-specific oligonucleotide, was used to synthesize first-strand cDNA from all RNA. All cDNA was treated with uracil-DNA glycosylase and then went through a first 18-cycle PCR with the universal primers M1SS and BC2_uni_R. The paper's processing steps were these. Normalization of each sample was performed by random selection of 1 million high-quality reads, each carrying a distinct molecular identifier. Instead of being binned into consensus sequences, reads that shared molecular identifiers were thrown out. MiTCR, set to a Q25 quality threshold and the strictest error-elimination algorithm, was used for CDR3 identification, clonotype clustering and error correction. A nonparametric unseen species model using Euler transformation provided a lower-bound estimate of total TCR beta diversity. TCRdb took the public reads, trimmed them with fastp at Q25, ran MiXCR for clone calling and kept in-frame beta chains. Every entry covers one CDR3 protein and lists the most common genes and DNA from its rows. TCRdb's processing, not the authors', yielded these V and J calls. The sample table holds 1.2 million to 1.5 million distinct CDR3 sequences, of which around 59% were seen once. The top ten clonotypes cover over 6.5% of the sample.

Systemically healthy Caucasian individuals from Russia, some 40 in total and aged roughly 6 to 100 years, were included as donors. About 9.6 milliliters of peripheral blood were collected from each donor into EDTA-treated Vacutainer tubes. PBMCs were isolated by Ficoll-Paque density-gradient centrifugation, with at least 7 million obtained per sample. Total RNA was extracted from PBMCs with Trizol reagent, with at least 6 micrograms obtained per sample. The percentages of naive CD45RAhigh/CD27high T cells were determined by flow cytometry on a PBMC aliquot from every donor. The TCR sequence derives from a man aged 18 to 29 in good health. Sample: blood. The chain is assembled from TRBV20-1 and TRBJ2-7, with the D gene not clear enough to name. Here the CDR3 is given as CSARAPPYEQYF. The DNA is as follows: TGCAGTGCTAGAGCCCCCCCCTACGAGCAGTACTTC.